A selection of T cell receptor beta chains follows, all from one sample in a study of cytomegalovirus exposure and HLA in healthy donors. The table came from immunoSEQ multiplex PCR; TCRdb's copy has only in-frame clones and leaves some out. The sample consists of under 200,000 clones, approximately 80% of them appearing once. Sequenced: PBMCs. These receptors came from a male donor in good health and CMV-seropositive. Each CDR3 is given with its conserved first and last residue. A D gene is named only where the DNA matches it firmly. A clone size is listed for some rows: how often the clone was seen (once, few, many), or a class if it is expanded.

size	V	J	length	D	DNA	CDR3
NA	TRBV4-3	TRBJ2-2	17	TRBD2	TGCGCCAGCAGCCAAGGGGTAGCGGGGGGAGACACCGGGGAGCTGTTTTTT	CASSQGVAGGDTGELFF
NA	TRBV6-5	TRBJ1-3	16	TRBD1	TGTGCCAGCAGTTCCATAGCAGGGGGCGCCGGAAACACCATATATTTT	CASSSIAGGAGNTIYF
NA	TRBV5-6	TRBJ1-3	13	TRBD1	TGTGCCAGCAGCTTGGCAGGGGGCAACACCATATATTTT	CASSLAGGNTIYF
NA	TRBV18	TRBJ1-4	14	NA	TGTGCCAGCTCCCTCAGGGGCGCGGAAGGAAAACTGTTTTTT	CASSLRGAEGKLFF
NA	TRBV7-9	TRBJ1-1	12	NA	TGTTCCAGCAGCTTAGGGAGGACTGAAGCTTTCTTT	CSSSLGRTEAFF
NA	TRBV30	TRBJ2-5	12	TRBD2	TGTGCCTGGAGTGGTACTAGCGTACGACAGTACTTC	CAWSGTSVRQYF
few	TRBV15	TRBJ2-3	16	TRBD2	TGTGCCACCAGCAGAGATCGCCGGGGGGGCACAGATACGCAGTATTTT	CATSRDRRGGTDTQYF
NA	TRBV11-2	TRBJ2-2	15	NA	TGTGCCAGCAGCTACGGGACTCTAAACACCGGGGAGCTGTTTTTT	CASSYGTLNTGELFF
NA	TRBV2	TRBJ2-7	15	TRBD1	TGTGCCAGCAGTGAAGCCGGGACAGGGATCAACGAGCAGTACTTC	CASSEAGTGINEQYF
NA	TRBV30	TRBJ1-4	12	NA	TGTGCCTGGGGACAGCAGGTAGAAAAACTGTTTTTT	CAWGQQVEKLFF
once	TRBV4-1	TRBJ1-4	15	NA	TGCGCCAGCAGCACGCGGCCTCTTCGTAATGAAAAACTGTTTTTT	CASSTRPLRNEKLFF
once	TRBV10-3	TRBJ2-7	17	NA	TGTGCCATCAGTGAGCCTAAGGACAGCAAAAGCTCCTACGAGCAGTACTTC	CAISEPKDSKSSYEQYF
NA	TRBV25-1	TRBJ2-5	17	NA	TGTGCCAGCAGTGAACTCGAAGGGGGGGGCTTCCAAGAGACCCAGTACTTC	CASSELEGGGFQETQYF
NA	TRBV4-3	TRBJ1-2	14	NA	TGCGCCAGCAGCCAAGAAGCGGTATACTATGGCTACACCTTC	CASSQEAVYYGYTF
NA	TRBV18	TRBJ1-2	13	NA	TGTGCCAGCTCACCATCGGGGGGGGATGGCTACACCTTC	CASSPSGGDGYTF
NA	TRBV9	TRBJ1-2	12	TRBD1	TGTGCCAGCAAAGGGACAGGGGTTGGCTACACCTTC	CASKGTGVGYTF
NA	TRBV5-1	TRBJ2-5	17	TRBD2	TGCGCCAGCAGCTTGACCCCTGCTAGCGGGGCTGGGGAGACCCAGTACTTC	CASSLTPASGAGETQYF
NA	TRBV7-3	TRBJ2-3	13	NA	TGTGCCAGCAGCCGACGGGATACAGATACGCAGTATTTT	CASSRRDTDTQYF
NA	TRBV14	TRBJ1-1	12	NA	TGTGCCAGCAGGGGGGGGGACACTGAAGCTTTCTTT	CASRGGDTEAFF
NA	TRBV4-3	TRBJ2-3	16	TRBD2	TGCGCCAGCAGCCCCCTGACTAGCGGGGATGTGGATACGCAGTATTTT	CASSPLTSGDVDTQYF
NA	TRBV5-1	TRBJ2-1	14	TRBD1	TGCGCCAGCTACGGGACAGGGAGGTACAATGAGCAGTTCTTC	CASYGTGRYNEQFF
NA	TRBV5-3	TRBJ1-2	14	NA	TGTGCCAGAAGGTCCCCCGGGACAAGCTATGGCTACACCTTC	CARRSPGTSYGYTF
NA	TRBV30	TRBJ1-1	14	TRBD1	TGTGCCTGGAAGATCGACAGGGGGCCTACTGAAGCTTTCTTT	CAWKIDRGPTEAFF
NA	TRBV19	TRBJ1-5	13	NA	TGTGCCAGCGACAGGATTAGCAATCAGCCCCAGCATTTT	CASDRISNQPQHF
NA	TRBV30	TRBJ1-1	14	NA	TGTGCCTGGAGTCCGGATTCGGGGGGCACTGAAGCTTTCTTT	CAWSPDSGGTEAFF
NA	TRBV15	TRBJ2-3	14	TRBD2	TGTGCCACCTTAGCGGGGGCTAGCACAGATACGCAGTATTTT	CATLAGASTDTQYF
few	TRBV4-1	TRBJ1-1	13	TRBD1	TGCGCCAGCAGCCACAGGGGGGTGGGTGAAGCTTTCTTT	CASSHRGVGEAFF
few	TRBV6-6	TRBJ2-5	14	TRBD2	TGTGCCAGCAGGGCTAGCGGGGGAGAAGAGACCCAGTACTTC	CASRASGGEETQYF
NA	TRBV4-3	TRBJ2-2	18	TRBD2	TGCGCCAGCAGCCCGGCTCTAGCGGGGGGGCCCGTGACCGGGGAGCTGTTTTTT	CASSPALAGGPVTGELFF
NA	TRBV27	TRBJ2-7	14	NA	TGTGCCAGCAGTCCCCTGACTAGTTCCGACGAGCAGTACTTC	CASSPLTSSDEQYF
once	TRBV4-2	TRBJ2-7	16	TRBD1	TGTGCCAGCAGCCAAGAGAGGGGACAGGGATCCTACGAGCAGTACTTC	CASSQERGQGSYEQYF
NA	TRBV7-6	TRBJ2-5	14	NA	TGTGCCAGCAGCTTAGCGAACAGGGATAAGACCCAGTACTTC	CASSLANRDKTQYF
NA	TRBV7-9	TRBJ2-5	15	TRBD1	TGTGCCAGCAGCTTAGAAGGGACAGGGAGAGAGACCCAGTACTTC	CASSLEGTGRETQYF
NA	TRBV6-5	TRBJ1-1	13	NA	TGTGCCAGCAGTTACGAAACAGGGCTCGCAGCTTTCTTT	CASSYETGLAAFF
once	TRBV19	TRBJ2-3	16	NA	TGTGCCAGTAGTACACGGCAGGGTTCCGTCACAGATACGCAGTATTTT	CASSTRQGSVTDTQYF
NA	TRBV19	TRBJ2-3	15	TRBD1	TGTGCCAGTAGAACCGGGACAGGGGGGTCAGATACGCAGTATTTT	CASRTGTGGSDTQYF
NA	TRBV5-1	TRBJ2-3	16	NA	TGCGCCAGCAGCTTACTAACGGACTCCCCCGCTGGACCGCAGTATTTT	CASSLLTDSPAGPQYF
NA	TRBV5-1	TRBJ1-4	13	NA	TGCGCCAGCAGAGACAGTGTTAATGAAAAACTGTTTTTT	CASRDSVNEKLFF
NA	TRBV6-1	TRBJ1-1	14	NA	TGTGCCAGCAGTTATTCCAACAGCAACACTGAAGCTTTCTTT	CASSYSNSNTEAFF
once	TRBV27	TRBJ2-7	15	TRBD1	TGTGCCAGCAGTTTAAAGGGACAGGAAAACTACGAGCAGTACTTC	CASSLKGQENYEQYF
NA	TRBV2	TRBJ2-7	15	TRBD1	TGTGCCAGCAGCGCGGACAGGGCGAGCTCCTACGAGCAGTACTTC	CASSADRASSYEQYF
NA	TRBV7-9	TRBJ1-5	16	TRBD1	TGTGCCAGCAGCTTAGGAGAAACAGGGGCCAATCAGCCCCAGCATTTT	CASSLGETGANQPQHF
NA	TRBV4-1	TRBJ1-4	14	NA	TGCGCCAGCAGCCACACACAGGGTAATGAAAAACTGTTTTTT	CASSHTQGNEKLFF
once	TRBV7-3	TRBJ1-3	13	TRBD1	TGTGCCAGCAGCCGCGGGACAGGGGACACCATATATTTT	CASSRGTGDTIYF
once	TRBV5-8	TRBJ1-1	16	TRBD1	TGTGCCAGCAGCTTCCTCAGGGGGCCGGGAGGCACTGAAGCTTTCTTT	CASSFLRGPGGTEAFF
NA	TRBV4-2	TRBJ2-4	15	TRBD1	TGTGCCAGCAGCCAAGAAGGACAGGGGGAAAACATTCAGTACTTC	CASSQEGQGENIQYF
NA	TRBV30	TRBJ1-2	15	TRBD1	TGTGCCTGGACGGTCCTCAGGGGGCGCGTCTATGGCTACACCTTC	CAWTVLRGRVYGYTF